This T cell receptor (beta chain) emerged from a study of Ad26.COV2.S vaccination and SARS-CoV-2 variants. Study background: This donor came from the COV1001 trial of Ad26.COV2.S. The study gave Ad26.COV2.S intramuscularly, once or twice 56 days apart. Overall study results and limits: Assessments of TCR breadth and depth may have underestimated the total T cell responses.

Treatment noted: 15 to 20 received Ad26.COV2.S at low or high dose, single or two shots; about 5 received placebo; per-sample allocation not given. Following the first vaccine or placebo injection, samples were taken on day 63. An 18-55-year-old adult in Boston served as donor. A word on this clone: What it recognizes is unknown.

The V end was cut by 1 base, the J end by 2 bases, with 9 bases between. The CDR3 has 14 amino acids. The germline V gene encodes CDR1 SEHNR and CDR2 FQNEAQ (reference sequence). Data came from immunoSEQ multiplex PCR; TCRdb stores just in-frame clones and leaves some out. Counted here are 300,000 to 400,000 clones, about nine tenths occurring once; the ten biggest clones make up roughly 3.1%. This sample comprised peripheral blood, obtained in a trial of Ad26.COV2.S vaccine versus placebo. The chain uses TRBV7-9 and TRBJ2-7, with D possibly matching TRBD1 (6 bases). The clonotype was recovered from a person between 18 and 65 years old who received the Ad26.COV2.S COVID-19 vaccine or a placebo. The CDR3 bases are TGTGCCAGCAGCTTAGGGGACAACCCCTACGAGCAGTACTTC. Translation gives CASSLGDNPYEQYF. The full variable domain, in which reference TRBV7-9 and TRBJ2-7 provide the parts outside the CDR3, is DTGVSQNPRHKITKRGQNVTFRCDPISEHNRLYWYRQTLGQGPEFLTYFQNEAQLEKSRLLSDRFSAERPKGSFSTLEIQRTEQGDSAMYLCASSLGDNPYEQYFGPGTRLTVT.